This TCR beta chain was captured by sequencing in a study of OX40 agonist ivuxolimab in advanced cancers. About the research overall: Partial responses were achieved by three patients: one hepatocellular carcinoma, two cutaneous melanoma.

Produced via immunoSEQ multiplex PCR; TCRdb's table is partial and in-frame only. There are tens of thousands of clones in the sample; roughly 87% occur only once, and 1.5% to 2% lies in the top ten. Details on this clone: Other nucleotide sequences from this sample produce the same CDR3.

CDR3 length: 11 amino acids. Germline CDR1 reads MNHEY; CDR2 reads SVGAGI. V was trimmed by 6 bases and J by 1 base, leaving 4 bases between them. The specimen comprised CD4+ or CD8+ T cells sorted from blood, sampled in a trial of the OX40 agonist ivuxolimab. The clonotype originates from an adult with an advanced solid tumor such as melanoma, head and neck, liver or kidney cancer. This chain connects TRBV6-5 to TRBJ2-7; no firm D call. CDR3 bases: TGTGCCAGCAGCCCGTCCTACGAGCAGTACTTC. It translates to CASSPSYEQYF.